The entry that follows covers one T cell receptor (beta chain) sequence. This clone was detected only a few times. Its antigen is currently not known. Per-nucleotide qualities are absent, and no much larger clonotype sits a single base away. Including cysteine and phenylalanine, the CDR3 has 14 amino acids. Left in the record is the CDR3 DNA by itself, 42 bases read in frame from the first base. Trimming removed 5 bases from V and 5 bases from J; the gene matches leave 5 bases unexplained. Per the germline V gene, MRHNA is the CDR1 and SNTAGT is the CDR2. These data belong to a study of control samples from healthy donors and cancer patients (TCRdb year 2020). The library was obtained by the immunoSEQ multiplex PCR assay. As stored in TCRdb, this immuneACCESS dataset retains in-frame rearrangements with V and J assigned. A fraction of the clones does not appear; measured against another copy, unresolved V genes explain less than half of the discrepancy, and the remainder lacks a known reason. For this sample the table gives roughly 50,000 clones, of which around nine tenths were detected only once. The ten top clones hold 0.65% to 0.95% of the sample.

The sequencing input was PBMCs. The rearrangement combines TRBV6-4 with TRBJ2-2; TRBD2 matches 7 bases in the middle. This TCR derives from a man aged 25 to 40 with colorectal cancer. The CDR3 reads as follows: CASSPSGGTGELFF. The sequenced DNA is TGTGCCAGCAGTCCATCCGGGGGGACCGGGGAGCTGTTTTTT.